This T cell receptor (beta chain) was recovered during a study of blood T cell repertoires in COVID-19. The repertoire was sequenced with immunoSEQ multiplex PCR; TCRdb's copy has only in-frame clones and lacks some. The data show under 450,000 clones, roughly 86% seen once. Trimming shortened V by 3 bases and J by 2 bases, and 17 bases separated the two germline ends. Per the germline V gene, CDR1 is DFQATT and CDR2 is SNEGSKA (reference sequence). The CDR3 loop spans 15 amino acids. Sample: peripheral blood. The clonotype originates from a human donor with acute or convalescent COVID-19. The donor label of this sample is uncertain. V gene TRBV20-1 combines with J gene TRBJ2-7, with D perhaps matching TRBD1 (5 bases). The CDR3 reads CSASMWVGATYEQYF. The DNA for the CDR3 is TGCAGTGCTAGTATGTGGGTAGGGGCTACCTACGAGCAGTACTTC.